Below are 3 T cell receptor beta chains sequenced from a single sample in a study of T-cell reconstitution after alpha-beta-depleted transplantation in children. Construction of the TCRbeta library involved unique molecular identifiers. TCRdb re-called the PCR reads with MiXCR, one entry per CDR3 protein. Of over 550,000 distinct CDR3 sequences in the sample, over 9.5% were seen once. The sample consisted of PBMCs from the stem cell graft donor, taken from the stem cell graft. The receptors stem from a human donor who donated a stem cell graft to a child with acute myeloid leukemia.

This clonotype was seen more than once but under ten times. The chain has TRBV12-3 or TRBV12-4 and TRBJ2-7; D is unresolved. This CDR3 is 14 amino acids long. V was pared by 2 bases and J by 3 bases, with 11 bases between. In DNA form, the CDR3 reads TGTGCCAGCAGTTTACGCCCCCCTGGCTACGAGCAGTACTTC. Amino acids: CASSLRPPGYEQYF.

The genes are TRBV20-1 and TRBJ1-4, with D uncertain. The V end was cut by 3 bases, the J end by 4 bases, with 12 bases between. From germline, CDR1 is DFQATT and CDR2 SNEGSKA (reference sequence). This CDR3 spans 14 amino acids. In nucleotides, the CDR3 is TGCAGTGCTAGCCGGGGAGTCTTTAATGAAAAACTGTTTTTT. Translation: CSASRGVFNEKLFF.

This clonotype was picked up many times. The J gene is TRBJ2-5, the V gene TRBV5-1; 12 bases align to TRBD2. Germline V gene data show CDR1 as SGHRS and CDR2 as YFSETQ. The CDR3 extends over 16 amino acids. The V gene end was trimmed by 4 bases and the J gene end by 4 bases; junction bases not matched to a gene: 8. CDR3 bases: TGCGCCAGCAGCGCGTTGACTAGCGGGAGTTCAGAGACCCAGTACTTC. Its translation: CASSALTSGSSETQYF.